The 24 T cell receptor beta chains listed next were all sequenced from one sample in a study of cytomegalovirus exposure and HLA in healthy donors. This PCR relied on a set of 60 Vbeta primers and 13 Jbeta primers. The data were produced by immunoSEQ multiplex PCR, yet TCRdb's version contains in-frame clones alone and is incomplete. The repertoire holds roughly 150,000 clones, with around three quarters as singletons. Sequencing was carried out using PBMCs. The source is a male donor in good health and CMV-seronegative.

The chain recombines TRBV11-3 with TRBJ2-3; the match to TRBD2 covers 11 bases. This CDR3 has 17 residues. Losses at the gene ends were 10 bases for V and 1 base for J; bases not matched to a gene: 13. The germline gives CDR1 SGHNT, CDR2 YENEEA. The CDR3 loop reads CAIRQVAGGLGTDTQYF. Here the CDR3 DNA reads TGTGCCATCCGCCAAGTAGCGGGGGGGTTAGGCACAGATACGCAGTATTTT.

The sample holds a few counts of this clone. The genes are TRBV19 and TRBJ1-5, with 9 positions matching TRBD1. Germline-derived CDR1 and CDR2 are LNHDA and SQIVND (reference sequence). V shed 5 bases, J shed 2 bases, and the junction held 13 bases outside the gene matches. The CDR3 length is 18 residues. The CDR3 DNA sequence: TGTGCCAGTAGTCCCCGGGACAGGGTCTCCGGGCGCAATCAGCCCCAGCATTTT. Amino acids: CASSPRDRVSGRNQPQHF.

In the case of this clone: The sample holds other DNA sequences that translate to the same CDR3. The gene calls are TRBV19 and TRBJ2-3; 7 positions agree with TRBD1. The CDR3 totals 15 residues. In germline, CDR1 is LNHDA, CDR2 SQIVND (reference sequence). The junction had 5 bases not matched to a gene; V was cut back by 5 bases and J by 0 bases. The CDR3 spells CASSPGDSSTDTQYF. CDR3 coding DNA: TGTGCCAGTAGTCCAGGGGACAGCAGCACAGATACGCAGTATTTT.

This chain uses TRBV19 with TRBJ2-7; TRBD2 matches at 7 bases. Looked up from germline, CDR1 is LNHDA and CDR2 is SQIVND (reference sequence). This CDR3 contains 14 residues. The trim removed 5 bases at V and 5 bases at J, leaving 9 bases unmatched. CDR3 protein: CASSLTSWIDEQYF. The CDR3 DNA follows: TGTGCCAGTAGTCTGACTAGCTGGATTGACGAGCAGTACTTC. Using reference TRBV19 and TRBJ2-7 for the parts outside the CDR3, the full variable domain is DGGITQSPKYLFRKEGQNVTLSCEQNLNHDAMYWYRQDPGQGLRLIYYSQIVNDFQKGDIAEGYSVSREKKESFPLTVTSAQKNPTAFYLCASSLTSWIDEQYFGPGTRLTVT.

In the case of this clone: One junction end disagrees with the germline gene, perhaps due to a read error. This rearrangement joins TRBV7-7 to TRBJ1-2; a possible D gene is TRBD1 (6 bases). The germline V gene encodes CDR1 SSHAT and CDR2 FNYEAQ (reference sequence). The CDR3 is 13 residues long. The CDR3 reads CASSLQGNYGYTF. For the CDR3, the DNA is TGTGCTAGCAGCTTACAGGGAAACTATGGCTACACCTTC.

The chain recombines TRBV5-1 with TRBJ1-5; 11 nucleotides align to TRBD1. The CDR3 length is 18 residues. Germline V lookup: CDR1 SGHRS, CDR2 YFSETQ. Unmatched junction bases numbered 8, after V lost 0 bases and J lost 3 bases. DNA for the CDR3: TGCGCCAGCAGCTTGGGGGGGACAGGGGGACTCTCCAATCAGCCCCAGCATTTT. Protein sequence: CASSLGGTGGLSNQPQHF.

The J gene is TRBJ1-4, the V gene TRBV23-1; possible D gene TRBD1, 5 bases. Being an ORF, TRBV23-1 has a function that is uncertain. Trimming stripped 0 bases from V and 11 bases from J, with 7 bases between. CDR3 length: 12 residues. The CDR3 nucleotides are TGCGCCAGCAGTCAATCGTCAGGGAAACTGTTTTTT. Its protein product is CASSQSSGKLFF.

V usage is TRBV5-1 and J usage is TRBJ2-3; 7 nucleotides line up with TRBD1. V lost 5 bases to trimming and J lost 0 bases; unmatched junction nucleotides: 9. In germline, CDR1 is SGHRS, CDR2 YFSETQ. This CDR3 contains 16 residues. CDR3 protein: CASSNRVDRSTDTQYF. Here the CDR3 DNA reads TGCGCCAGCAGTAACCGGGTGGACAGGAGCACAGATACGCAGTATTTT.

The rearrangement links TRBV18 to TRBJ2-3; tentative D call: TRBD2 (7 bases). Looked up from germline, CDR1 is KGHSH and CDR2 is LQKENI. Trimming cost V 3 bases and J 0 bases, with 22 bases left between them. There are 19 residues in the CDR3. CDR3 DNA sequence: TGTGCCAGCTCACCCAGAGTCGTAAGTGGGGGGGCTAGCACAGATACGCAGTATTTT. It specifies CASSPRVVSGGASTDTQYF.

V and J are TRBV4-3 and TRBJ2-7, with a possible D match to TRBD2 (5 bases). Trimming pared 3 bases from V and 0 bases from J, leaving 6 bases between. Germline lookup yields CDR1 LGHNA and CDR2 YSLEER. The CDR3 length is 13 residues. CDR3 nucleotide sequence: TGCGCCAGCAGCCAGGGAGTCTCCTACGAGCAGTACTTC. The encoded protein is CASSQGVSYEQYF.

The V gene is TRBV7-9, the J gene TRBJ1-4, with 7 bases that match TRBD1. Germline CDR1 and CDR2: SEHNR and FQNEAQ (reference sequence). The CDR3 sequence is 15 residues long. The J segment lost 3 bases and the V segment lost 5 bases, leaving 6 bases of the junction unmatched. CDR3 region: CASSEGTVANEKLFF. CDR3 coding DNA: TGTGCCAGCAGCGAGGGGACAGTGGCTAATGAAAAACTGTTTTTT.

This clone occurred once. The CDR3 nucleotides read TGTGCCAGTACCCCGGGGGGGACCGGGGAGCTGTTTTTT. It encodes CASTPGGTGELFF. The rearrangement joins TRBV19 to TRBJ2-2; 8 bases fit TRBD2. This CDR3 spans 13 amino acids. The V segment lost 7 bases and the J segment 5 bases; nucleotides outside the gene matches: 3. CDR1 and CDR2 (germline): LNHDA, SQIVND (reference sequence).

V gene TRBV11-2 combines with J gene TRBJ2-7; D call uncertain. Germline assignment: CDR1 SGHAT and CDR2 FQNNGV. Trimming took off 9 bases at V and 1 base at J, with 16 bases between the two ends. This CDR3 contains 14 residues. This chain's CDR3 is CASTPVGGSYEQYF. The CDR3 coding sequence is TGTGCCAGTACCCCGGTAGGCGGTTCCTACGAGCAGTACTTC.

The J gene is TRBJ1-6, the V gene TRBV27; D may be TRBD1 (5 bases). This CDR3 spans 17 amino acids. The V gene lost 10 bases and the J gene lost 3 bases, with 22 bases spanning the gap. Germline V gives CDR1 MNHEY, CDR2 SMNVEV (reference sequence). The CDR3 region is CATLAGGETGYNSPLHF. In DNA, the CDR3 is TGTGCCACCCTGGCCGGGGGAGAGACGGGCTATAATTCACCCCTCCACTTT.

The V call is TRBV19, the J call TRBJ2-3; TRBD2 matches 12 bases. This CDR3 has 16 residues. V lost 5 bases, J lost 1 base, and 4 bases stayed unmatched. The germline V gene has CDR1 LNHDA and CDR2 SQIVND (reference sequence). CDR3 bases: TGTGCCAGTAGTTTCCGGACTAGCGGGGGCACAGATACGCAGTATTTT. It yields the protein CASSFRTSGGTDTQYF.

CDR3 DNA: TGCGCCAGCACCTCAACTTTTGGGGACAGGGGGAACTATGGCTACACCTTC. It is translated as CASTSTFGDRGNYGYTF. The chain uses TRBV5-1 and TRBJ1-2; 11 bases are a match to TRBD1. The germline gives CDR1 SGHRS, CDR2 YFSETQ. Losses at the gene ends were 6 bases for V and 2 bases for J; bases not matched to a gene: 12. The CDR3 is 17 amino acids.

This chain joins TRBV29-1 and TRBJ1-5; D is uncertain. Trimming removed 6 bases from V and 3 bases from J, with 15 bases in between. The CDR3 totals 14 residues. Germline V lookup: CDR1 SQVTM, CDR2 ANQGSEA. CDR3 amino acids: CSVEGGGLNQPQHF. The CDR3 nucleotides read TGCAGCGTCGAGGGAGGAGGGCTCAATCAGCCCCAGCATTTT.

The J gene is TRBJ2-3, the V gene TRBV5-1; D is ambiguous. From germline, CDR1 is SGHRS and CDR2 YFSETQ. Trimming took 4 bases from V and 6 from J, leaving 15 bases between them. This CDR3 region has 14 residues. CDR3 nucleotides: TGCGCCAGCAGCCACGATTCCCCGCGGGATACGCAGTATTTT. Translated, it gives CASSHDSPRDTQYF. The complete variable domain, with remaining parts taken from reference TRBV5-1 and TRBJ2-3, reads KAGVTQTPRYLIKTRGQQVTLSCSPISGHRSVSWYQQTPGQGLQFLFEYFSETQRNKGNFPGRFSGRQFSNSRSEMNVSTLELGDSALYLCASSHDSPRDTQYFGPGTRLTVL.

As concerns this clone: One junction end does not reproduce the germline sequence, and a read error may be involved. V usage is TRBV7-7 and J usage is TRBJ2-5; maybe TRBD2 (5 bases). Germline V lookup: CDR1 SSHAT, CDR2 FNYEAQ (reference sequence). This CDR3 is built from 15 residues. CDR3 sequence reads: CASSLVLGSDETQYF. CDR3 DNA sequence: TGTGCTAGCAGCTTAGTTCTAGGTAGCGATGAGACCCAGTACTTC.

The rearrangement links TRBV9 to TRBJ1-4, with 11 bases fitting TRBD1. CDR1 and CDR2 (germline): SGDLS, YYNGEE. Trimming at V came to 3 bases and at J to 8 bases, leaving 9 bases not matched to a gene. There are 16 residues in the CDR3. This chain's CDR3 is CASSGLRTGGPEKLFF. Here the CDR3 DNA reads TGTGCCAGCAGCGGACTTCGGACAGGGGGCCCCGAAAAACTGTTTTTT.

CDR3 amino acids: CASSENRGYGYTF. CDR3 bases: TGTGCCAGCAGCGAAAACAGGGGGTATGGCTACACCTTC. The V gene is TRBV7-9, the J gene TRBJ1-2; 8 positions match TRBD1. With V trimmed by 5 bases and J by 5 bases, 4 bases remained unmatched. The germline V gene has CDR1 SEHNR and CDR2 FQNEAQ (reference sequence). This CDR3 region has 13 residues.

The genes are TRBV5-5 and TRBJ2-3; 13 bases map to TRBD2. V lost 3 bases, J lost 0 bases, and 4 bases stayed unmatched. Per the germline V gene, CDR1 is SGHKS and CDR2 is YYEKEE (reference sequence). This CDR3 spans 17 amino acids. This CDR3 is CASSSGLAGSSTDTQYF. Written as DNA, the CDR3 is TGTGCCAGCAGCTCGGGACTAGCGGGAAGTAGCACAGATACGCAGTATTTT.

The V gene is TRBV9, the J gene TRBJ1-6; D unclear. Germline assignment: CDR1 SGDLS and CDR2 YYNGEE. The V end was cut by 3 bases, the J end by 5 bases, with 9 bases between. The CDR3 runs 14 residues. The CDR3 DNA follows: TGTGCCAGCAGCGGACAAGTACATAATTCACCCCTCCACTTT. Its translation: CASSGQVHNSPLHF.

The chain joins TRBV4-2 to TRBJ1-1, with D hard to call. The CDR3 loop spans 14 amino acids. The V gene's germline CDR1 is LGHNA and CDR2 YNFKEQ. V dropped 8 bases and J dropped 0 bases, with 13 bases sitting between them. The CDR3 DNA follows: TGTGCCAGCCGAAGGAGTGAGGTGAACACTGAAGCTTTCTTT. Protein product: CASRRSEVNTEAFF.